Listed below are T cell receptor beta chains from one sample, sequenced in a study of T cell repertoires in cytomegalovirus infection. MiXCR was run by TCRdb on the reads, yielding one entry per CDR3 protein. The sample has approximately 590,000 distinct CDR3 sequences; 35% to 50% are singletons. Antigens of these TCRs are unknown. The sequenced sample was cultured PBMCs, obtained from culture after CMV antigen stimulation. The receptors stem from a human donor in good health (CMV status not recorded). Some clones in this sample may be carry-over from other donors' samples. CDR3s include the opening cysteine and the closing phenylalanine or tryptophan. A D gene is named only where the DNA matches it firmly. Expanded clones get a size class; other rows say once, few or many, or leave the size out.

-,TRBJ2-6,-,TRBV2,TGTGCCAGCCAGAGGTCTGGGGCCAACGTCCTGACTTTC,CASQRSGANVLTF
-,TRBJ1-3,few,TRBV7-2,TGTGCCAGCAGCCTAAGGGGAGACAGTGGGGACACCATATATTTT,CASSLRGDSGDTIYF
-,TRBJ2-1,-,TRBV7-9,TGTGCCAGCAGCCCAGGGAGGACAGAAGACAATGAGCAGTTCTTC,CASSPGRTEDNEQFF
-,TRBJ2-3,few,TRBV7-8,TGTGCCAGCAGCTCCCCAGGCGGGGTTAGCACAGATACGCAGTATTTT,CASSSPGGVSTDTQYF
-,TRBJ2-5,-,TRBV7-6,TGTGCCAGCAGCTTAGGAGAGCCGGGGGCCTCGACCCAGTACTTC,CASSLGEPGASTQYF
-,TRBJ1-1,few,TRBV12-3/TRBV12-4,TGTGCCAGCAGTTTAGTGCCGGAGGCCCTTGAAGCTTTCTTT,CASSLVPEALEAFF
-,TRBJ1-2,-,TRBV28,TGTGCCAGCAAAAAGGTTCGAAATTCCAGTGGCTACACCTTC,CASKKVRNSSGYTF
TRBD2,TRBJ2-2,-,TRBV5-4,TGTGCCAGCAGCCGGACTAGCGGCTCCACCGGGGAGCTGTTTTTT,CASSRTSGSTGELFF
-,TRBJ2-7,few,TRBV7-2,TGTGCCAGCAGCTTTGCGGACGGGAGCTCCTACGAGCAGTACTTC,CASSFADGSSYEQYF
-,TRBJ2-2,-,TRBV7-2,TGTGCCAGCAGCTTAAACGGCATGGGGGGGGAGCTGTTTTTT,CASSLNGMGGELFF
TRBD1,TRBJ2-7,few,TRBV7-8,TGTGCCAGCAGCTTAGAAGTGACAGGGGGCCTCGAGCAGTACTTC,CASSLEVTGGLEQYF
-,TRBJ1-1,few,TRBV12-3/TRBV12-4,TGTGCCAGCAGACCCTGGACGGGAAACACTGAAGCTTTCTTT,CASRPWTGNTEAFF
-,TRBJ2-2,-,TRBV9,TGTGCCAGCGCGAGGGGCGGGATCACTAACACCGGGGAGCTGTTTTTT,CASARGGITNTGELFF
TRBD2,TRBJ2-3,many,TRBV7-2,TGTGCCAGCAGCTCATCTAGCGGGGGGGCCGGGGATACGCAGTATTTT,CASSSSSGGAGDTQYF
-,TRBJ1-1,few,TRBV7-9,TGTGCCAGCAGCCGGGGACGGATAAACACTGAAGCTTTCTTT,CASSRGRINTEAFF
-,TRBJ1-1,few,TRBV7-9,TGTGCCAGCAGCTTATCGGCTGTGAACACTGAAGCTTTCTTT,CASSLSAVNTEAFF
TRBD2,TRBJ2-1,-,TRBV6-2/TRBV6-3,TGTGCCAGCAGTTACAGGCTAGCGGCATACAATGAGCAGTTCTTC,CASSYRLAAYNEQFF
-,TRBJ2-3,-,TRBV14,TGTGCCAGCAGCCCGTTCTACAGGGGGGGAAGCACAGATACGCAGTATTTT,CASSPFYRGGSTDTQYF
-,TRBJ2-7,-,TRBV12-3/TRBV12-4,TGTGCCAGCAGTTTGGCCATGCAAGAGCAGTACTTC,CASSLAMQEQYF
-,TRBJ2-7,few,TRBV12-3/TRBV12-4,TGTGCCAGCAGTTTAAGTCAGCTTTCCTACGAGCAGTACTTC,CASSLSQLSYEQYF
TRBD1,TRBJ2-1,-,TRBV7-2,TGTGCCAGCAGGTTACAGGGGGCGGTCAATGAGCAGTTCTTC,CASRLQGAVNEQFF
-,TRBJ1-5,-,TRBV11-2,TGTGCCAGCAGCTTAAACGGACCAAATCAGCCCCAGCATTTT,CASSLNGPNQPQHF
TRBD1,TRBJ1-5,-,TRBV7-8,TGTGCCAGCAGCTTACAGGGGGTCAGTGGCAATCAGCCCCAGCATTTT,CASSLQGVSGNQPQHF
-,TRBJ1-1,few,TRBV7-6,TGTGCCAGCAGCTTAGCGGGCGGAGCGGGGGGGACTGAAGCTTTCTTT,CASSLAGGAGGTEAFF
TRBD2,TRBJ2-7,few,TRBV6-5,TGTGCCAGCAGTCAAAGGACTAGCGGGGTCTACGAGCAGTACTTC,CASSQRTSGVYEQYF
-,TRBJ2-1,few,TRBV7-2,TGTGCCAGCACCACAACGGGGCTATGGGGCAATGAGCAGTTCTTC,CASTTTGLWGNEQFF
TRBD2,TRBJ2-1,few,TRBV6-2/TRBV6-3,TGTGCCAGCAGTTACTCGCCCCCTAGCGGGGTCTACAATGAGCAGTTCTTC,CASSYSPPSGVYNEQFF
-,TRBJ2-1,once,TRBV7-9,TGTGCCAGCAGCTTTTCGGCAGGGGGAGGGGAGCAGTTCTTC,CASSFSAGGGEQFF
TRBD1,TRBJ1-2,many,TRBV20-1,TGCAGTGCTAGAGTGACAGGGGAAGAGGTTCGGTATGGCTACACCTTC,CSARVTGEEVRYGYTF
TRBD1,TRBJ2-3,-,TRBV7-2,TGTGCCAGCAGCTTAGCTCCGGGACAGCGCACAGATACGCAGTATTTT,CASSLAPGQRTDTQYF
-,TRBJ1-5,few,TRBV19,TGTGCCAGTAGTATGGGCCGAGGGGGCAATCAGCCCCAGCATTTT,CASSMGRGGNQPQHF
-,TRBJ2-7,few,TRBV9,TGTGCCAGCAGCGTAGAGGGTCTTCAGGACGAGCAGTACTTC,CASSVEGLQDEQYF
-,TRBJ2-2,few,TRBV12-3/TRBV12-4,TGTGCCAGCAGTTCAATCGGGGAGCTGTTTTTT,CASSSIGELFF
-,TRBJ2-1,-,TRBV6-2/TRBV6-3,TGTGCCAGCAGTTACGGACACTACAATGAGCAGTTCTTC,CASSYGHYNEQFF
-,TRBJ2-7,-,TRBV7-6,TGTGCCAGCAGCCAAGCATTAATATACGAGCAGTACTTC,CASSQALIYEQYF
-,TRBJ2-7,few,TRBV12-3/TRBV12-4,TGTGCCAGCAGTAACCCCGGGAGAGGCTACGAGCAGTACTTC,CASSNPGRGYEQYF
-,TRBJ2-7,few,TRBV7-2,TGTGCCAGCAGCATTGAACCCGGGGCCTACGAGCAGTACTTC,CASSIEPGAYEQYF
-,TRBJ2-1,-,TRBV12-3/TRBV12-4,TGTGCCAGCAGTTTAGGCACGACTCGCAATGAGCAGTTCTTC,CASSLGTTRNEQFF
-,TRBJ2-1,-,TRBV12-3/TRBV12-4,TGTGCCAGCAGTCCGTCGGGACCCAAGCTATTCTACGAGCAGTTCTTC,CASSPSGPKLFYEQFF
-,TRBJ1-1,few,TRBV7-2,TGTGCCAGCAGCTTAGGCGGAGGCGATAACACTGAAGCTTTCTTT,CASSLGGGDNTEAFF
-,TRBJ1-1,-,TRBV7-2,TGTGCCAGCAGCTTAGCAGGGATGGACACTGAAGCTTTCTTT,CASSLAGMDTEAFF
-,TRBJ2-5,-,TRBV11-2,TGTGCCAGCAGCTTACAGTCAGTCCGCGAGACCCAGTACTTC,CASSLQSVRETQYF
-,TRBJ1-3,-,TRBV20-1,TGCAGTGCTAGAGACCGACAGGCATTCTCTGGAAACACCATATATTTT,CSARDRQAFSGNTIYF
TRBD1,TRBJ2-2,-,TRBV7-9,TGTGCCAGCACCCCAGGGACAGCTAACACCGGGGAGCTGTTTTTT,CASTPGTANTGELFF
-,TRBJ1-1,-,TRBV6-1,TGTGCCAGCATGGCAGACCTCATGAACACTGAAGCTTTCTTT,CASMADLMNTEAFF
-,TRBJ2-6,-,TRBV5-6,TGTGCCAGCAGCTTGGGGGGCCCTGGGGCCAACGTCCTGACTTTC,CASSLGGPGANVLTF